Given below is one T cell receptor beta chain in context. Its cognate antigen has yet to be identified. No quality values exist for individual bases; no much larger clone is one base distant. V loses 4 bases at its end and J loses 4 bases; junction bases beyond the gene matches: 8. As encoded in the germline V gene (reference sequence), CDR1 is SGHKS while CDR2 is YYEKEE. The CDR3, from cysteine to phenylalanine, totals 15 residues. Only the CDR3 region is kept as DNA, spanning 45 bases read in frame from base 1. Collaborating institutions collected whole blood in K2EDTA tubes following their own protocols. Collaborator samples were shipped for TCRbeta analysis as frozen whole blood, isolated PBMCs, or DNA extracted from either sample type. The sample is drawn from a study of blood T cell repertoires in COVID-19 (dated by TCRdb to the early 2020s). With respect to the entire study: The collaborator samples originated in the United States, Italy and Spain and spanned the acute and convalescent phases of COVID-19. The samples were drawn from the first 160 participants of the ongoing ImmuneRACE study and from 1,254 subjects provided by 6 global collaborators. Sample metadata almost always included a de-identified subject ID, COVID-19 status, age in years and sex. The repertoires were made available in a free public database intended to serve as a resource for research on the immune response to SARS-CoV-2. Deeply sampled blood TCRbeta repertoires from subjects exposed to, actively infected with, or recovered from COVID-19 were included in the dataset. HLA class I and class II types, where available, came from metadata supplied by the sample provider rather than from assay-based typing. The prospective study material was composed of cDNA or gDNA derived from T cells, B-cell-depleted T cells, or PBMCs.

Summary of the overall study and its limitations: Clinical and demographic metadata were provided uncurated, with the amount varying by source and participant.

TCRbeta CDR3 regions were amplified from genomic DNA using the immunoSEQ Assay, a bias-controlled multiplex PCR. As for the original processing: The number of nucleated cells in each sample was estimated from the amplification of reference gene primers within the assay. Sequence reads were collapsed and filtered to measure the absolute abundance of every unique TCRbeta CDR3 rearrangement. Productive Simpson clonality was computed per sample as the square root of Simpson's diversity index over productive rearrangements. Drawn from immuneACCESS, this table holds only the in-frame rearrangements with V and J called that TCRdb kept. Clones are partly lost; checked studies trace under half to an unresolved V gene and leave the rest unexplained. That table gives V, J and clone size, and the DNA gave D and trimming. In all, the sample holds about 200,000 clones, and roughly 84% of those were seen once. In total, the top ten clones hold approximately 5% of the sample.

The chain employs TRBV5-5 and TRBJ2-5; 9 middle bases align to TRBD2. The TCR sequence derives from an elderly woman with acute or convalescent COVID-19. Specimen: peripheral blood. The DNA reads as follows: TGTGCCAGCAGCGGGACTAGCTTTCTCGGAGAGACCCAGTACTTC. Its protein reads: CASSGTSFLGETQYF.